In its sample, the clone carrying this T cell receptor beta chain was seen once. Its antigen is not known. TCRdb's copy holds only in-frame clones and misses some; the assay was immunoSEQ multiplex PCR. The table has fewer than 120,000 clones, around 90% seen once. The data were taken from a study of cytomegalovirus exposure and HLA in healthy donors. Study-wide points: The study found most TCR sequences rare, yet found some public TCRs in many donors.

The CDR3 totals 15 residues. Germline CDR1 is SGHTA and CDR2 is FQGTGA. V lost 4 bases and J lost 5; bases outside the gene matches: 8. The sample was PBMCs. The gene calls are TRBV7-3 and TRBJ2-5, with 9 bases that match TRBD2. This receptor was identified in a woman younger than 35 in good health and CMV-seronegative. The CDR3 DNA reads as TGTGCCAGCAGCTCTCGGGCGGGAGGGCCGGAGACCCAGTACTTC. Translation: CASSSRAGGPETQYF.